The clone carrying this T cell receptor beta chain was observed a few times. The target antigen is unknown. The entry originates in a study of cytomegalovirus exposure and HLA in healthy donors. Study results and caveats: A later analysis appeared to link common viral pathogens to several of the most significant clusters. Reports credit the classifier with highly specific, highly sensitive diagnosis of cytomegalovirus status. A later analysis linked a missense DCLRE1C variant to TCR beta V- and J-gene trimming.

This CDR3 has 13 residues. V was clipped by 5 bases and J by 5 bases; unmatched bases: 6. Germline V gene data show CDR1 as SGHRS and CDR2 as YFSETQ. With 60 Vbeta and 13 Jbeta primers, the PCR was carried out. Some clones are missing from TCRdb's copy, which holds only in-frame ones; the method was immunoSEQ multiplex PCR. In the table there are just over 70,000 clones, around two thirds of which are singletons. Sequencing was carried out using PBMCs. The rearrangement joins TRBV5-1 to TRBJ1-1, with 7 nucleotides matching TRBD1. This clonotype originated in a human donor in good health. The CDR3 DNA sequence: TGCGCCAGCAGACTAGACAGGGAGACTGAAGCTTTCTTT. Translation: CASRLDRETEAFF.